The rows below give T cell receptor beta chains drawn from one sample of a study of metastatic and nonmetastatic thyroid tumors. MiXCR reprocessed the PCR reads for TCRdb. This table holds roughly 30,000 clones, about 20% found once. Specimen: blood. The receptors come from a female donor with papillary thyroid cancer or a benign thyroid nodule (not recorded which). Some clones in this sample may be carry-over from other donors' samples. Each CDR3 is given with its conserved first and last residue. The D gene is left open where the match is weak. The size entry is marked missing in some rows and otherwise reads once, few, many or a size class.

TRBD2 TRBJ2-1 TRBV11-2 many TGTGCCAGCAGCTCGGGACTAGCGGTGAATGAGCAGTTCTTC CASSSGLAVNEQFF
. TRBJ1-2 TRBV20-1 . TGCAGTGCCCTCCGGGAGGCGCGGGGCTACACCTTC CSALREARGYTF
. TRBJ1-1 TRBV30 . TGTGCCTGGAGGCATACAGGGCTGAACACTGAAGCTTTCTTT CAWRHTGLNTEAFF
TRBD2 TRBJ2-7 TRBV3-1 many TGTGCCAGCAGCCAAGATCGCGGGGGTTTCTACGAGCAGTACTTC CASSQDRGGFYEQYF
. TRBJ1-4 TRBV11-3 . TGTGCCAGCAGCTCCCTAGTATCGGCTAATGAAAAACTGTTTTTT CASSSLVSANEKLFF
. TRBJ1-6 TRBV20-1 . TGCAGTGCGGAGGGGCGGCCCAATTCACCCCTCCACTTT CSAEGRPNSPLHF
. TRBJ2-2 TRBV12-3/TRBV12-4 . TGTGCCAGCAGTTTACAGGGGAAGACCGGGGAGCTGTTTTTT CASSLQGKTGELFF
. TRBJ2-7 TRBV20-1 . TGCAGTGCTGTCCTTGACGGCGAGCAGTACTTC CSAVLDGEQYF
. TRBJ2-7 TRBV6-6 few TGTGCCAGCAGTTACTCGTGGCCGACCTACGAGCAGTACTTC CASSYSWPTYEQYF
. TRBJ1-5 TRBV7-6 many TGTGCCAGCAGCTCCCGGGTGGGGGGGGAGGCCCAGCATTTT CASSSRVGGEAQHF
. TRBJ1-5 TRBV20-1 . TGCAGTGTAGGGGATAGCAATCAGCCCCAGCATTTT CSVGDSNQPQHF
TRBD1 TRBJ2-1 TRBV5-1 . TGTGCCAGCAGCTTCCAGGGGGTCAATGAGCAGTTCTTC CASSFQGVNEQFF
. TRBJ2-1 TRBV6-1 . TGTGCCAGCAGTGAGGAGGGCGGTGGCTACAATGAGCAGTTCTTC CASSEEGGGYNEQFF
TRBD2 TRBJ2-3 TRBV11-3 medium-sized TGTGCCAGCAGCTTAGGACTAGCGGGAGCGGATACGCAGTATTTT CASSLGLAGADTQYF
TRBD2 TRBJ2-5 TRBV4-2 many TGTGCCAGCAGCCACGGGGGGGTTGAGACCCAGTACTTC CASSHGGVETQYF
. TRBJ2-2 TRBV30 . TGTGCCTGGAGAAGGCGCCCTATGATGGACACCGGGGAGCTGTTTTTT CAWRRRPMMDTGELFF
. TRBJ2-2 TRBV11-2 many TGTGCCAGCAGTCTCGGGGCCAAGGCCGGGGAGCTGTTTTTT CASSLGAKAGELFF
TRBD1 TRBJ1-2 TRBV4-2 medium-sized TGTGCCAGCAGCCCTGGACAGGGAAGGGGCTACACCTTC CASSPGQGRGYTF